This T cell receptor beta chain was observed in a study of blood T cell repertoires in COVID-19 (TCRdb year 2020). For the study in its entirety: Samples from collaborators originated in the United States, Italy and Spain and spanned both the acute and convalescent phases of COVID-19. The prospective study material was composed of cDNA or gDNA derived from T cells, B-cell-depleted T cells, or PBMCs. Where available, HLA class I and class II types were taken from metadata supplied by the sample provider and were not determined by assay-based typing. The dataset comprised deeply sampled blood TCRbeta repertoires from subjects exposed to, actively infected with, or recovered from COVID-19. Nearly every sample came with metadata listing a de-identified subject ID, COVID-19 status, age in years and sex. A freely available public database, intended as a resource for researchers studying the immune response to SARS-CoV-2, is where the repertoires were released. Samples were obtained from the ongoing ImmuneRACE study (first 160 participants) and from over 1,000 subjects provided by 6 global collaborators.

Each collaborating institution followed its own protocols to collect whole blood in K2EDTA tubes. For TCRbeta analysis, collaborators shipped samples as frozen whole blood, isolated PBMCs, or DNA extracted from either of those sample types. What the study reported, not specific to this receptor: The amount of clinical and demographic metadata varied by source and participant and was provided uncurated.

Trimmed from V: 4 bases; trimmed from J: 2 bases; junction bases lacking a gene match: 3. For CDR1 and CDR2, the germline V gene lists SGHRS and YFSETQ. Spanning cysteine to phenylalanine, the CDR3 consists of 15 amino acids. The sequence is cut down to CDR3 DNA, 45 bases in frame from base 1. As concerns this clone: No antigen is known for it. The record has no base qualities; no much larger clone is one base away.

TCRbeta CDR3 regions were amplified from genomic DNA using the immunoSEQ Assay, a bias-controlled multiplex PCR. The published analysis was carried out like this. Nucleated cell counts per sample were estimated from amplification of reference gene primers within the assay. Sequence reads were collapsed and filtered to measure the absolute abundance of every unique TCRbeta CDR3 rearrangement. For each sample, productive Simpson clonality was calculated by taking the square root of Simpson's diversity index across productive rearrangements. TCRdb took over this immuneACCESS table, retaining in-frame rearrangements with V and J assigned. Such tables are incomplete; in checked studies, under half of the missing clones stem from an unresolved V gene, and the remainder is unexplained. V, J and clone size are taken as reported in that table, and D and trimming were inferred from the DNA itself. For this sample there are around 350,000 clones; around nine tenths appear just once. The ten largest clones capture around 3% of the sample.

The sequencing sample was made of peripheral blood. The chain is made from TRBV5-1 and TRBJ2-1, with TRBD1 matching 10 junction bases. This sequence originates from a human donor in a cohort sampled during active COVID-19. The CDR3 protein sequence reads: CASSNGQGAYNEQFF. The DNA sequence is as follows: TGCGCCAGCAGCAACGGACAGGGGGCCTACAATGAGCAGTTCTTC. The variable domain in full, with residues beyond the CDR3 obtained from the reference TRBV5-1 and TRBJ2-1 genes, is KAGVTQTPRYLIKTRGQQVTLSCSPISGHRSVSWYQQTPGQGLQFLFEYFSETQRNKGNFPGRFSGRQFSNSRSEMNVSTLELGDSALYLCASSNGQGAYNEQFFGPGTRLTVL.